This T cell receptor (beta chain) was sequenced for a study of T cell changes during pregnancy in multiple sclerosis. Clones were read by immunoSEQ multiplex PCR, and TCRdb kept only the in-frame ones, dropping some. Of some 77,000 clones in the sample, about 89% were seen once. CDR3 length: 19 residues. With 1 base clipped from V and 0 bases from J, the junction kept 11 bases outside the gene matches. Germline CDR1 reads KGHSH; CDR2 reads LQKENI. Specimen: peripheral blood, collected before pregnancy. V usage is TRBV18 and J usage is TRBJ1-1; 10 bases are a match to TRBD1. This TCR came from a female donor with multiple sclerosis, enrolled in a pregnancy study. The chain's CDR3 is CASSPRFGQGGMVNTEAFF. The CDR3 DNA is TGTGCCAGCTCACCACGGTTTGGACAGGGGGGGATGGTGAACACTGAAGCTTTCTTT.